These 32 T cell receptor beta chains were all obtained from the same sample, sequenced in a study of blood T cell repertoires in COVID-19. Some clones are missing from TCRdb's copy, which holds only in-frame ones; the method was immunoSEQ multiplex PCR. Counted here are roughly 280,000 clones, approximately 81% occurring once; the ten biggest clones make up 4.2%. Sequences were obtained from peripheral blood. All receptors derive from a man in his 60s with acute or convalescent COVID-19.

The J gene is TRBJ2-5, the V gene TRBV11-2; 9 bases fit TRBD2. This CDR3 comprises 16 residues. V lost 6 bases and J lost 4; bases outside the gene matches: 12. Germline-derived CDR1 and CDR2 are SGHAT and FQNNGV. Written as DNA, the CDR3 is TGTGCCAGCAGTGGAGTAGCGGGAGTGGGGGGAGAGACCCAGTACTTC. Residues: CASSGVAGVGGETQYF.

The genes are TRBV4-2 and TRBJ2-7; 8 positions match TRBD2. CDR1 and CDR2 (germline): LGHNA, YNFKEQ. CDR3 length: 15 residues. V was pared by 1 base and J by 8 bases, with 10 bases of the junction left unmatched. CDR3 amino acids: CASSQVASGRAKQYF. In DNA form, the CDR3 reads TGTGCCAGCAGCCAAGTAGCCAGCGGGAGAGCTAAGCAGTACTTC.

The chain combines TRBV7-2 with TRBJ2-3; 7 bases align to TRBD2. The CDR3 is made up of 18 amino acids. V was pared by 2 bases and J by 3 bases, with 14 bases of the junction left unmatched. Germline CDR1 SGHTA, CDR2 FQGNSA. The CDR3: CASSLPSLFGEGTDTQYF. The CDR3 coding sequence is TGTGCCAGCAGCTTACCCTCCCTTTTCGGGGAGGGGACAGATACGCAGTATTTT.

The CDR3 DNA reads TGTGCCAGCAGCATCAGGGGAAACGCCTACAATGAGCAGTTCTTC. The encoded protein is CASSIRGNAYNEQFF. This chain links TRBV7-2 with TRBJ2-1; TRBD1 might be the D (6 bases). With 5 bases removed from V and 2 bases from J, the gap between germline ends came to 13 bases. The CDR3 is made up of 15 amino acids. Germline assignment: CDR1 SGHTA and CDR2 FQGNSA.

V gene TRBV5-8 combines with J gene TRBJ1-5; D is unresolved. V dropped 5 bases and J dropped 5 bases, with 8 bases sitting between them. CDR3 length: 12 residues. Germline assignment: CDR1 SGHTS and CDR2 YDEGEE. The CDR3 DNA reads TGTGCCAGCAGAGGTGCGGATCAGCCCCAGCATTTT. It yields the protein CASRGADQPQHF.

The chain employs TRBV11-2 and TRBJ2-3; no definite D call. CDR1 SGHAT and CDR2 FQNNGV come from the germline V gene. The CDR3 runs to 16 residues. The V gene lost 1 base and the J gene lost 2 bases, with 13 bases spanning the gap. CDR3 coding DNA: TGTGCCAGCAGCTTAGCTGCGGCAAGACCCACAGATACGCAGTATTTT. This sequence encodes CASSLAAARPTDTQYF.

This chain uses TRBV3-1 (or the pseudogene TRBV3-2) with TRBJ1-2; 7 nucleotides agree with TRBD1. Germline V gene data show CDR1 as LGHDT and CDR2 as YNNKEL (reference sequence). The CDR3 loop spans 16 amino acids. V gave up 6 bases and J gave up 5 bases; unmatched junction bases: 15. For the CDR3, the DNA is TGTGCCAGCAGTAACCAAAACGTGGGGACAGCTTATGGCTACACCTTC. It translates to CASSNQNVGTAYGYTF.

The CDR3 sequence: CASSSIWEAFF. The CDR3 DNA sequence: TGTGCCAGCAGCTCTATATGGGAAGCTTTCTTT. This chain links TRBV12-3 or TRBV12-4 with TRBJ1-1; no reliable D call. CDR3 length: 11 residues. V lost 6 bases and J 8 bases, leaving 10 bases between the germline ends.

The chain links TRBV19 to TRBJ1-5; D remains ambiguous. Trimming cost V 8 bases and J 6 bases, with 20 bases left between them. Germline V lookup: CDR1 LNHDA, CDR2 SQIVND (reference sequence). The CDR3 consists of 15 residues. DNA for the CDR3: TGTGCCAGTCGCCCCCGGGGATGGTATGGTCAGCCCCAGCATTTT. Protein sequence: CASRPRGWYGQPQHF.

The rearrangement joins TRBV6-5 to TRBJ2-3; a possible D gene is TRBD2 (5 bases). The germline V gene has CDR1 MNHEY and CDR2 SVGAGI. V was clipped by 8 bases and J by 4 bases, with 16 bases between them. The CDR3 has 14 residues. The CDR3 loop is CASSVGVRSDTQYF. For the CDR3, the DNA is TGTGCCAGCTCAGTGGGAGTAAGGTCAGATACGCAGTATTTT.

The rearrangement uses TRBV10-3 and TRBJ2-7; D is uncertain. Trimming pared 2 bases from V and 3 bases from J, leaving 11 bases between. Germline V gene lookup returns CDR1 ENHRY and CDR2 SYGVKD. This CDR3 has 14 residues. The CDR3 spells CAISEGQNRYEQYF. CDR3 bases: TGTGCCATCAGTGAGGGTCAGAATCGCTACGAGCAGTACTTC.

This sequence joins TRBV4-3 and TRBJ2-7; D not certain. V dropped 0 bases and J dropped 1 base, with 10 bases sitting between them. The CDR3 contains 15 residues. Germline V CDR1 and CDR2: LGHNA, YSLEER. The CDR3 DNA follows: TGCGCCAGCAGCCAAGAGTCGGCGGCGTCCTACGAGCAGTACTTC. Its protein is CASSQESAASYEQYF.

This sequence joins TRBV10-3 and TRBJ1-5, with TRBD1 matching over 12 bases. Germline CDR1 ENHRY, CDR2 SYGVKD. V shed 6 bases, J shed 5 bases, and the junction held 2 bases outside the gene matches. This CDR3 comprises 14 residues. This CDR3 is CAIRGTGGDQPQHF. CDR3 bases: TGTGCCATCAGGGGGACAGGGGGCGATCAGCCCCAGCATTTT.

This CDR3 is CSGSGLAGADTQYF. The CDR3 DNA reads TGCAGCGGCTCCGGACTAGCGGGAGCAGATACGCAGTATTTT. The chain joins TRBV29-1 to TRBJ2-3; 13 nucleotides line up with TRBD2. V was clipped by 7 bases and J by 4 bases; unmatched bases: 5. This CDR3 comprises 14 residues. Per germline, CDR1 SQVTM and CDR2 ANQGSEA.

The chain employs TRBV6-5 and TRBJ1-6; D is unclear. The CDR3 length is 14 residues. V lost 7 bases to trimming and J lost 4 bases, with 11 bases between them. The germline V gene encodes CDR1 MNHEY and CDR2 SVGAGI. CDR3 coding DNA: TGTGCCAGCAAACAATCCACGTATAATTCACCCCTCCACTTT. Amino acids: CASKQSTYNSPLHF.

The chain combines TRBV25-1 with TRBJ1-1, with D tentatively TRBD1 (5 bases). The V end was cut by 5 bases, the J end by 3 bases, with 19 bases between. This CDR3 comprises 16 residues. The V gene's germline CDR1 is MGHDK and CDR2 SYGVNS. The CDR3 loop is CASSQRTTWGDTEAFF. In DNA, the CDR3 is TGTGCCAGCAGTCAGAGGACAACATGGGGGGACACTGAAGCTTTCTTT.

The chain couples TRBV4-1 to TRBJ2-1, with 7 bases that match TRBD2. Germline CDR1 is MGHRA and CDR2 is YSYEKL. The CDR3 loop spans 14 amino acids. Unmatched junction bases numbered 6, after V lost 4 bases and J lost 6 bases. CDR3 residues: CASSPVVAGNEQFF. In DNA, the CDR3 is TGCGCCAGCAGCCCGGTCGTAGCGGGCAATGAGCAGTTCTTC.

The V gene is TRBV6-5, the J gene TRBJ2-1; 13 bases map to TRBD2. The V gene end was trimmed by 8 bases and the J gene end by 8 bases; junction bases not matched to a gene: 9. The CDR3 runs to 15 residues. CDR1 and CDR2 from the germline V gene are MNHEY and SVGAGI. The DNA for the CDR3 is TGTGCCAGCCGCGCCGGACTAGCGGGAGTGGATGAGCAGTTCTTC. Its translation is CASRAGLAGVDEQFF.

The V call is TRBV2, the J call TRBJ2-3, with TRBD2 identical over 11 bases. In germline, CDR1 is SNHLY, CDR2 FYNNEI. V was clipped by 6 bases and J by 1 base; unmatched bases: 3. CDR3 size: 15 residues. In nucleotides, the CDR3 is TGTGCCAGCAGGCCGGGACTAGCGGGCACAGATACGCAGTATTTT. It translates to CASRPGLAGTDTQYF.

The chain couples TRBV5-1 to TRBJ2-2, with a possible D match to TRBD2 (6 bases). The CDR3 has 14 amino acids. Germline CDR1 is SGHRS and CDR2 is YFSETQ. Trimming stripped 6 bases from V and 8 bases from J, with 17 bases between. The DNA for the CDR3 is TGCGCCAGCAAGGAGGGATTTATTAGGGGGGAGCTGTTTTTT. Translation: CASKEGFIRGELFF.

This clone showed up just a few times. The rearrangement joins TRBV9 to TRBJ2-1; TRBD1 aligns across 8 bases. The germline CDR1 and CDR2 sequences are SGDLS and YYNGEE. The ends lost 2 bases at V and 5 bases at J; junction bases unmatched: 12. The CDR3 is 17 residues long. Here the CDR3 DNA reads TGTGCCAGCAGCGTCGGCTGGGAGAGACAGGGGAACAATGAGCAGTTCTTC. It yields the protein CASSVGWERQGNNEQFF. Filled out from reference TRBV9 and TRBJ2-1, the complete variable domain reads DSGVTQTPKHLITATGQRVTLRCSPRSGDLSVYWYQQSLDQGLQFLIQYYNGEERAKGNILERFSAQQFPDLHSELNLSSLELGDSALYFCASSVGWERQGNNEQFFGPGTRLTVL.

This chain joins TRBV7-8 and TRBJ2-7; 9 bases match TRBD2. Germline-derived CDR1 and CDR2 are SGHVS and FQNEAQ. The CDR3 loop spans 15 amino acids. J lost 5 bases, V lost 5 bases, and 10 bases had no gene match. The chain's CDR3 is CASSPPTQREDEQYF. In DNA, the CDR3 is TGTGCCAGCAGCCCCCCTACCCAGCGGGAGGACGAGCAGTACTTC.

The rearrangement links TRBV1 to TRBJ2-7; the D call TRBD1 from the table was never checked on the DNA. TRBV1 has pseudogene status. The CDR3 totals 18 residues. CDR3 in DNA: TGCACCAGCAGCCCGCCCCGGGTGAAGGGGGCTTTCGGGTACGAGCAGTACTTC. As protein: CTSSPPRVKGAFGYEQYF.

This chain uses TRBV29-1 with TRBJ2-5; 9 bases align to TRBD2. The CDR3 spans 14 residues. The germline V gene has CDR1 SQVTM and CDR2 ANQGSEA. The trim removed 3 bases at V and 2 bases at J, leaving 4 bases unmatched. CDR3 nucleotide sequence: TGCAGCGTTGATCCTAGCGGGATTCAAGAGACCCAGTACTTC. Amino acid sequence: CSVDPSGIQETQYF.

This clone has just a few counts. The chain couples TRBV27 to TRBJ1-2; 7 nucleotides agree with TRBD1. In germline, CDR1 is MNHEY, CDR2 SMNVEV (reference sequence). There are 15 residues in the CDR3. J gave up 8 bases and V 3 bases, and 12 bases lay outside the gene matches. As DNA, the CDR3 is TGTGCCAGCAGTTTTGCCACAGGGGTCTTGTCGGGCTACACCTTC. Translated, it gives CASSFATGVLSGYTF.

The sample holds a few counts of this clone. J is TRBJ2-7 and V is TRBV4-1; D possibly corresponds to TRBD1 (5 bases). The CDR3 runs to 14 residues. V was cut by 3 bases and J by 4 bases, with 13 bases left in between. The germline V gene encodes CDR1 MGHRA and CDR2 YSYEKL. CDR3 sequence reads: CASSQSRVWYEQYF. DNA of the CDR3: TGCGCCAGCAGCCAGTCCAGGGTGTGGTACGAGCAGTACTTC.

The chain couples TRBV6-5 to TRBJ2-5; D gene ambiguous. Per germline, CDR1 MNHEY and CDR2 SVGAGI. Deletions cut 0 bases from V and 1 base from J, with 9 bases between. This CDR3 spans 15 amino acids. For the CDR3, the DNA is TGTGCCAGCAGTTACTCGATGTACTTCCAAGAGACCCAGTACTTC. Translating gives CASSYSMYFQETQYF.

The chain carries TRBV6-5 and TRBJ1-6, with D perhaps matching TRBD1 (6 bases). Trimming cost V 8 bases and J 7 bases, with 18 bases left between them. The CDR3 runs to 15 residues. Germline V gene lookup returns CDR1 MNHEY and CDR2 SVGAGI. The CDR3 DNA follows: TGTGCCAGCCAGGTTCGGGGAGGGGGGAATTCACCCCTCCACTTT. Its protein product is CASQVRGGGNSPLHF.

This clone was detected only a few times. The J gene is TRBJ1-4, the V gene TRBV27; TRBD1 is a possible D gene (6 bases). With 5 bases removed from V and 6 bases from J, the gap between germline ends came to 22 bases. This CDR3 comprises 17 residues. Germline V CDR1 and CDR2: MNHEY, SMNVEV (reference sequence). CDR3: CASSRGPRGGTYEKLFF. The CDR3 bases are TGTGCCAGCAGTAGGGGACCGAGGGGGGGCACATATGAAAAACTGTTTTTT.

The rearrangement joins TRBV4-1 to TRBJ2-7; D may be TRBD1 (5 bases). CDR3 size: 14 residues. V lost 0 bases and J 2 bases, leaving 8 bases between the germline ends. Germline loops: CDR1 MGHRA, CDR2 YSYEKL. Here the CDR3 reads CASSQEQVTYEQYF. The DNA for the CDR3 is TGCGCCAGCAGCCAAGAACAGGTTACCTACGAGCAGTACTTC.

The J gene is TRBJ2-7, the V gene TRBV28; no clear D gene. In germline, CDR1 is MDHEN, CDR2 SYDVKM. This CDR3 is 14 amino acids long. Deletions cut 6 bases from V and 1 base from J, with 13 bases between. This CDR3 is CASRTMSESYEQYF. DNA for the CDR3: TGTGCCAGCAGAACTATGTCGGAATCCTACGAGCAGTACTTC.

The gene calls are TRBV5-1 and TRBJ2-7; a weak D match, TRBD1 (5 bases). The CDR3 contains 12 residues. The ends were cut back, 3 bases at V and 3 bases at J, with 7 bases in the middle. Germline-derived CDR1 and CDR2 are SGHRS and YFSETQ. Here the CDR3 DNA reads TGCGCCAGCAGCTCAGACAGCTACGAGCAGTACTTC. This gives the protein CASSSDSYEQYF.